The 9 T cell receptor beta chains presented below share a single source sample, sequenced in a study of blood T cell repertoires in COVID-19. TCRdb's table, derived via immunoSEQ multiplex PCR, lists solely in-frame clones and lacks some. The data hold over 120,000 clones, with roughly 90% observed a single time. Material for sequencing was PBMCs or T cells enriched from blood (not recorded which). The receptor set was obtained from a man aged 45-65 years who had recovered from COVID-19.

The chain uses TRBV12-3 or TRBV12-4 and TRBJ2-1; D call uncertain. Trimming removed 3 bases from V and 9 bases from J, with 6 bases in between. The CDR3 runs to 11 residues. This CDR3 is CASSFYGEQFF. The CDR3 DNA sequence: TGTGCCAGCAGTTTCTACGGTGAGCAGTTCTTC.

This chain links TRBV10-3 with TRBJ2-7; 7 nucleotides align to TRBD1. This CDR3 region has 12 residues. Germline values: CDR1 ENHRY, CDR2 SYGVKD. The ends lost 9 bases at V and 0 bases at J; junction bases unmatched: 2. The CDR3 region has the DNA TGTGCCATACGACAGGGCTCCTACGAGCAGTACTTC. It yields the protein CAIRQGSYEQYF.

This chain links TRBV7-2 with TRBJ2-1; TRBD2 aligns across 8 bases. Trimming took 4 bases from V and 3 from J; bases not matched to a gene: 8. CDR3 size: 16 residues. The V gene's germline CDR1 is SGHTA and CDR2 FQGNSA. CDR3: CASSSLASGYYNEQFF. Here the CDR3 DNA reads TGTGCCAGCAGCTCCCTGGCTAGCGGGTACTACAATGAGCAGTTCTTC.

This clone was found a few times. The chain carries TRBV28 and TRBJ2-2, with 11 bases that match TRBD1. J was trimmed by 4 bases and V by 5 bases; bases with no gene match: 12. Germline V gene lookup returns CDR1 MDHEN and CDR2 SYDVKM. The CDR3 has 18 residues. The CDR3 spells CASSTYPGQGVFTGELFF. CDR3 nucleotide sequence: TGTGCCAGCAGTACCTATCCGGGACAGGGGGTGTTCACCGGGGAGCTGTTTTTT.

This sequence joins TRBV12-2 and TRBJ1-5; the D call of TRBD1 is as the table states it, not checked on the DNA. TRBV12-2 is described as a pseudogene. CDR3 length: 16 residues. CDR3 protein: CASRSRQDPSNQPQHF. The CDR3, as DNA: TGTGCAAGTCGCTCCCGACAGGACCCGAGCAATCAGCCCCAGCATTTT.

This chain joins TRBV5-1 and TRBJ2-2; 7 bases align to TRBD1. The CDR3 runs 15 residues. CDR1 and CDR2 (germline): SGHRS, YFSETQ. The junction had 9 bases not matched to a gene; V was cut back by 5 bases and J by 5 bases. The chain's CDR3 is CASRTQQGVTGELFF. CDR3 bases: TGCGCCAGCAGAACGCAGCAGGGGGTGACCGGGGAGCTGTTTTTT.

The chain links TRBV18 to TRBJ1-4; unclear D gene. Germline lookup yields CDR1 KGHSH and CDR2 LQKENI. The V and J ends lost 0 bases and 0 bases respectively, with 8 bases between them. The CDR3 sequence is 16 residues long. CDR3 amino acids: CASSPPKTATNEKLFF. CDR3 bases: TGTGCCAGCTCACCACCTAAAACTGCAACTAATGAAAAACTGTTTTTT.

The chain joins TRBV5-3 to TRBJ1-1; D gene unclear. TRBV5-3 is given ORF status, its function remaining uncertain. Deletions cut 7 bases from V and 1 base from J, with 8 bases between. The CDR3 has 12 amino acids. CDR3 sequence: CARLLANTEAFF. The DNA of the CDR3 is TGTGCCAGACTTTTGGCGAACACTGAAGCTTTCTTT.

The chain uses TRBV7-9 and TRBJ1-3, with D hard to call. The ends were cut back, 2 bases at V and 7 bases at J, with 9 bases in the middle. The CDR3 is 13 residues long. Germline V lookup: CDR1 SEHNR, CDR2 FQNEAQ (reference sequence). CDR3 region: CASSLLVFNTIYF. CDR3 nucleotide sequence: TGTGCCAGCAGCTTATTAGTTTTCAACACCATATATTTT.